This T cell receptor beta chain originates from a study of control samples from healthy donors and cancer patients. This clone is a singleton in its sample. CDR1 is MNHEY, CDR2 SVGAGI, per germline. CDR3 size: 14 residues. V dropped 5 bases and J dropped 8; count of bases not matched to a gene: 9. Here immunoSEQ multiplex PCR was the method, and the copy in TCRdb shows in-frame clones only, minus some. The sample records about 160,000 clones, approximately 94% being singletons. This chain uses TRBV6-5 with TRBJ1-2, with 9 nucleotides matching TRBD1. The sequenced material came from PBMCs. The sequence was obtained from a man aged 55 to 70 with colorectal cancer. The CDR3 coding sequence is TGTGCCAGCAGTCGTACCTCCGGGACAGGGGGCTACACCTTC. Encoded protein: CASSRTSGTGGYTF.